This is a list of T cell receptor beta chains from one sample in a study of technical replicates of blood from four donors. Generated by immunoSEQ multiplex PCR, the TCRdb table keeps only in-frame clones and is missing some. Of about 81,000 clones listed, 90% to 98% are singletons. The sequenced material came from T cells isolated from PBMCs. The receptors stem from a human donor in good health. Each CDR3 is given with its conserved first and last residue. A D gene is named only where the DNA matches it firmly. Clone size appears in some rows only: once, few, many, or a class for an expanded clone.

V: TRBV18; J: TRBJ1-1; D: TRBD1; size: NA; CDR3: CASSQTGSEAFF; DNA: TGTGCCAGCTCTCAGACAGGGTCTGAAGCTTTCTTT
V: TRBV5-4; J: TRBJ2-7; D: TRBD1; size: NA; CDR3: CASADRDRSYEQYF; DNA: TGTGCCAGCGCCGACCGGGACAGGTCGTACGAGCAGTACTTC
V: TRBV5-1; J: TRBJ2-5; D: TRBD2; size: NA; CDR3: CASSLGLAGGETQYF; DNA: TGCGCCAGCAGCTTGGGCCTAGCGGGAGGGGAGACCCAGTACTTC
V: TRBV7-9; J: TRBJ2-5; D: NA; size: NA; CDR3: CASSLLDRVLQETQYF; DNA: TGTGCCAGCAGCTTACTCGACAGAGTACTCCAAGAGACCCAGTACTTC
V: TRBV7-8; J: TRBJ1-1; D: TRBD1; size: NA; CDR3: CASIGRSTGGGITGTEAFF; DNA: TGTGCCAGCATAGGAAGATCCACAGGGGGCGGAATCACGGGCACTGAAGCTTTCTTT
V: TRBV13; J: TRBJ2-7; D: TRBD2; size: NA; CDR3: CASSGGLAPTYSYEQYF; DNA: TGTGCCAGCAGCGGTGGACTAGCACCTACATACTCCTACGAGCAGTACTTC
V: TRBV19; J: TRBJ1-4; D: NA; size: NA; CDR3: CASRSPRALGEKLFF; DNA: TGTGCCAGTAGGTCACCCAGGGCGCTAGGTGAAAAACTGTTTTTT
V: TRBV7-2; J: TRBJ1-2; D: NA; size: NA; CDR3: CASSPSRQLYGYTF; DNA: TGTGCCAGCAGCCCCAGCAGACAACTCTATGGCTACACCTTC
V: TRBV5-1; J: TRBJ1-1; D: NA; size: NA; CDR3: CASRNPQGVWGTEAFF; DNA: TGCGCCAGCAGGAACCCACAGGGTGTGTGGGGTACTGAAGCTTTCTTT
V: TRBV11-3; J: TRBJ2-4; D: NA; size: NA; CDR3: CASSLEKSLGRNIQYF; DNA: TGTGCCAGCAGCTTAGAGAAAAGCCTCGGGAGAAACATTCAGTACTTC
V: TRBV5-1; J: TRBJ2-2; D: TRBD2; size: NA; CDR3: CASSLPRLAFAANTGELFF; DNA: TGCGCCAGCAGCTTGCCGCGACTAGCGTTCGCCGCGAACACCGGGGAGCTGTTTTTT
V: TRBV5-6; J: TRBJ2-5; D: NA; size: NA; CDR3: CASSSSDLEETQYF; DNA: TGTGCCAGCAGCTCCTCGGACTTGGAAGAGACCCAGTACTTC
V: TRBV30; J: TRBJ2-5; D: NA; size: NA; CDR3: CAWSVLGLNGETQYF; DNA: TGTGCCTGGAGTGTACTGGGGCTCAATGGAGAGACCCAGTACTTC
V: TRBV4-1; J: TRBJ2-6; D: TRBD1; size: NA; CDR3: CASLDRFRGPPKGSGANVLTF; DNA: TGCGCCAGCCTCGATCGTTTCAGGGGGCCTCCAAAAGGCTCTGGGGCCAACGTCCTGACTTTC
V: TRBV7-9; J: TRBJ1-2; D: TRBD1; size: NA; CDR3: CASSWTGDFDGYTF; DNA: TGTGCCAGCAGCTGGACAGGCGATTTCGATGGCTACACCTTC
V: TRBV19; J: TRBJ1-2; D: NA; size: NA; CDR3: CASSMGGSNYGYTF; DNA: TGTGCCAGTAGTATGGGGGGATCTAACTATGGCTACACCTTC
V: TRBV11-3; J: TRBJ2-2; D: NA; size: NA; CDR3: CASSLGQTNTGELFF; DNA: TGTGCCAGCAGCTTAGGACAGACGAACACCGGGGAGCTGTTTTTT
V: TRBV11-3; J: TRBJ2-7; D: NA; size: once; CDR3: CASSLGQGLSSYEQYF; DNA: TGTGCCAGCAGCTTAGGCCAGGGACTGAGCTCCTACGAGCAGTACTTC
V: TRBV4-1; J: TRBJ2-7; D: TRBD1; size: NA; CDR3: CASSQPSGTGASYEQYF; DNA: TGCGCCAGCAGCCAACCTTCAGGGACAGGGGCCTCCTACGAGCAGTACTTC
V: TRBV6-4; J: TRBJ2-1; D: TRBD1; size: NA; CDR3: CASSPDRGNEQFF; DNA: TGTGCCAGCAGCCCCGACAGGGGCAATGAGCAGTTCTTC
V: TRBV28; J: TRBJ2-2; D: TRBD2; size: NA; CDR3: CASSIPGLAGKNTGELFF; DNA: TGTGCCAGCAGTATTCCGGGACTAGCGGGAAAGAACACCGGGGAGCTGTTTTTT
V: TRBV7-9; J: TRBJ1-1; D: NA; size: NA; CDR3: CASSLGGGGDTEAFF; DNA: TGTGCCAGCAGCTTAGGGGGGGGAGGCGACACTGAAGCTTTCTTT
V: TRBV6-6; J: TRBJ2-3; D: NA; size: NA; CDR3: CASSPKVDFDTQYF; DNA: TGTGCCAGCAGTCCCAAGGTGGACTTCGATACGCAGTATTTT
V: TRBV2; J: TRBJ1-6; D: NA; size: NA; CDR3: CASSEMSSYNSPLHF; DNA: TGTGCCAGCAGTGAGATGAGCTCCTATAATTCACCCCTCCACTTT
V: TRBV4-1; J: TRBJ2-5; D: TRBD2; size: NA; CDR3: CASSRGTSGGTETQYF; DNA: TGCGCCAGCAGCCGAGGGACTAGCGGGGGCACAGAGACCCAGTACTTC
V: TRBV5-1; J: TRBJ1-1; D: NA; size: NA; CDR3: CASSLSTGLGAFF; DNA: TGCGCCAGCAGCTTGTCGACAGGCTTAGGAGCTTTCTTT
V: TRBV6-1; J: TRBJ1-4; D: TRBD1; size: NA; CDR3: CASNRQGRDEKLFF; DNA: TGTGCCAGCAATAGACAGGGACGGGATGAAAAACTGTTTTTT
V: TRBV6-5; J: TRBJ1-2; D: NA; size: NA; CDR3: CASSFLGGLDGYTF; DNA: TGTGCCAGCAGTTTTCTTGGGGGGTTGGATGGCTACACCTTC
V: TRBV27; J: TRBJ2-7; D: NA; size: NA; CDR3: CASRFEQGPYEQYF; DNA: TGTGCCAGTAGGTTCGAGCAGGGTCCATACGAGCAGTACTTC
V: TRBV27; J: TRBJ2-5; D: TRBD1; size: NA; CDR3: CASSLTFTLRGRQETQYF; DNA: TGTGCCAGCAGTCTCACTTTCACGTTGAGGGGGCGTCAAGAGACCCAGTACTTC
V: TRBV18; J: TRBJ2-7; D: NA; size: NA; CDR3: CASSPPSVEGEQYF; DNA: TGTGCCAGCTCACCACCTAGCGTGGAGGGCGAGCAGTACTTC
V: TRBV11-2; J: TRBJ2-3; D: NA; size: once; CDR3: CASSLAGRETDTQYF; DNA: TGTGCCAGCAGCCTAGCAGGTCGGGAGACAGATACGCAGTATTTT
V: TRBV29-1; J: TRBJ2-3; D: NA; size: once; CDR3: CSVLGGSTDTQYF; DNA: TGCAGCGTTTTAGGAGGGTCCACAGATACGCAGTATTTT
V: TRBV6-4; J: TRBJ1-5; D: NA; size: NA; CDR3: CASSDSRASQPQHF; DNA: TGTGCCAGCAGTGACTCCAGGGCCAGTCAGCCCCAGCATTTT
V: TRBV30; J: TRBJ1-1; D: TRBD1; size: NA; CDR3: CAWSPADRAVRYTEAFF; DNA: TGTGCCTGGAGCCCGGCCGACAGGGCGGTTAGGTACACTGAAGCTTTCTTT
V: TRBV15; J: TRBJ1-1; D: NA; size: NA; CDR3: CATSRDITDAGEAFF; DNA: TGTGCCACCAGCAGAGATATTACGGATGCGGGAGAAGCTTTCTTT
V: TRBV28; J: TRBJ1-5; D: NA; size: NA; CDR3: CASRSGNQPQHF; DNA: TGTGCCAGCAGGAGTGGCAATCAGCCCCAGCATTTT
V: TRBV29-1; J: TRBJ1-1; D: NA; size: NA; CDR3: CSVVIQGEAFF; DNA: TGCAGCGTTGTTATCCAGGGTGAAGCTTTCTTT
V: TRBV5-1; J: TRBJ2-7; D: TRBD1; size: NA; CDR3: CASSQGVATYEQYF; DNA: TGCGCCAGCAGTCAGGGGGTAGCTACCTACGAGCAGTACTTC
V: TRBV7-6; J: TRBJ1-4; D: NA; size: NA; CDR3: CASSLEQDEKLFF; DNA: TGTGCCAGCAGCTTAGAACAGGATGAAAAACTGTTTTTT
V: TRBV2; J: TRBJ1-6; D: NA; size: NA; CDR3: CASSEDGQGHSPLHF; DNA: TGTGCCAGCAGTGAAGACGGCCAGGGTCATTCACCCCTCCACTTT
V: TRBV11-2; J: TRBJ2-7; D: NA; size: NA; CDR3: CASSPQTGGYEQYF; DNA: TGTGCCAGCAGCCCCCAGACAGGAGGCTACGAGCAGTACTTC
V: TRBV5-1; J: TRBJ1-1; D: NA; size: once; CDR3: CASSLGRGPRGTEAFF; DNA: TGCGCCAGCAGCTTGGGGCGCGGGCCACGGGGCACTGAAGCTTTCTTT
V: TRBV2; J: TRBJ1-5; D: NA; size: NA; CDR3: CASKGDSNQPQHF; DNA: TGTGCCAGTAAAGGGGATAGCAATCAGCCCCAGCATTTT
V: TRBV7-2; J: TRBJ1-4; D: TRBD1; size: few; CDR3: CASSRSQGWSKLFF; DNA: TGTGCCAGCAGTCGATCACAGGGGTGGTCTAAACTGTTTTTT
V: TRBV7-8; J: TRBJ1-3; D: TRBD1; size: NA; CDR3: CASSLTSLQGAGNTIYF; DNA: TGTGCCAGCAGTTTAACTAGCCTTCAGGGGGCTGGAAACACCATATATTTT
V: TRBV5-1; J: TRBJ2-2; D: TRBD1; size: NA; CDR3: CASSSGTGGGELFF; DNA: TGCGCCAGCAGCTCTGGGACAGGAGGCGGGGAGCTGTTTTTT
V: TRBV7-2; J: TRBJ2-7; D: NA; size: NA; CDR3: CASSLVGIGDEQYF; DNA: TGTGCCAGCAGCTTAGTAGGTATAGGGGACGAGCAGTACTTC
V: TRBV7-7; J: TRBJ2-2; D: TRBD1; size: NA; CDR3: CASSLRGGTENTGELFF; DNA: TGTGCTAGCAGCTTAAGAGGTGGGACAGAGAACACCGGGGAGCTGTTTTTT
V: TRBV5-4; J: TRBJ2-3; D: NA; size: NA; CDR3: CASSLADRSVTDTQYF; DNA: TGTGCCAGCAGCTTGGCCGACAGGTCAGTCACAGATACGCAGTATTTT
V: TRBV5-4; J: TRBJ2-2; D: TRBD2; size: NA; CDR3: CASSPTSGNLKGGELFF; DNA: TGTGCCAGCAGCCCGACTAGCGGTAATCTCAAGGGCGGGGAGCTGTTTTTT
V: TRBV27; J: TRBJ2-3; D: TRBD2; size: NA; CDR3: CASSLTLAGVRTDTQYF; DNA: TGTGCCAGCAGTTTAACACTAGCGGGAGTAAGGACAGATACGCAGTATTTT
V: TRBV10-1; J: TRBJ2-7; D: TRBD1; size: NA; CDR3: CASSEEGQGQGQYF; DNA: TGCGCCAGCAGTGAGGAGGGACAGGGGCAAGGGCAGTACTTC
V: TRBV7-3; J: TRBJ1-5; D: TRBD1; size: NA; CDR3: CASSQFWTGDVGRNQPQHF; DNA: TGTGCCAGCAGCCAATTTTGGACAGGGGACGTAGGACGCAATCAGCCCCAGCATTTT
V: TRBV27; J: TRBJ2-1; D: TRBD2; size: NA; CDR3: CASSLGLAADEQFF; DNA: TGTGCCAGCAGTTTAGGACTAGCGGCCGATGAGCAGTTCTTC
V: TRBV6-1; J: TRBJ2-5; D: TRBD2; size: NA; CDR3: CASSELAGGTKETQYF; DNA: TGTGCCAGCAGTGAACTAGCGGGAGGGACAAAAGAGACCCAGTACTTC
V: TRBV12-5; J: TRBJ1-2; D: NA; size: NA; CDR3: CASGLVLKAGNYGYTF; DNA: TGTGCTAGTGGTTTGGTACTTAAGGCGGGGAACTATGGCTACACCTTC
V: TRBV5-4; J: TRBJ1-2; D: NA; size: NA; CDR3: CASSFLQVYGYTF; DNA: TGTGCCAGCAGCTTCCTACAGGTTTATGGCTACACCTTC
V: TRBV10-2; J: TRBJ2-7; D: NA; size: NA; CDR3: CASSDRGYEQYF; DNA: TGCGCCAGCAGTGACAGGGGCTACGAGCAGTACTTC